This TCR beta chain appears in the sequencing data of a study of cytotoxic CD8 clonotypes in ibrutinib-treated CLL. For the study at large: The patient breakdown showed approximately 11 relapsed/refractory and around 16 treatment-naive cases, with fewer than 18 IGHV unmutated. The study recorded mean values of almost 260,000 productive templates and tens of thousands of productive rearrangements per sample. The study, taken as a whole, reports: Sample timing was unmatched between remission and later-progressing patients; lymph nodes unstudied.

Germline V gives CDR1 SEHNR, CDR2 FQNEAQ (reference sequence). The CDR3 is 12 residues long. Between the trimmed V and J ends, which lost 1 base and 8 bases, there was a span of 8 bases. Points on this clone: What it recognizes is unknown.

Sequencing used immunoSEQ multiplex PCR; TCRdb keeps in-frame clones, though not all of them. The sample carries 20,000 to 30,000 clones, about 67% recorded once. The receptor comes from a human donor with chronic lymphocytic leukemia. The J gene is TRBJ1-1, the V gene TRBV7-9, with D maybe TRBD1 (5 bases). This material consisted of PBMCs, taken after 12 months of ibrutinib treatment. Here the CDR3 DNA reads TGTGCCAGCAGCTTAGACAGGAGGGAAGCTTTCTTT. Residues: CASSLDRREAFF.